This T cell receptor (beta chain) was sequenced during a study of blood T cell repertoires in COVID-19. Under the authors' procedure: Estimation of nucleated cell counts relied on the amplification of reference gene primers. Here immunoSEQ multiplex PCR was the method, and the copy in TCRdb shows in-frame clones only, minus some. That table supplies the V and J calls and clone size; D and trimming were determined from the DNA. The data hold around 210,000 clones, with 75% to 85% observed a single time. CDR1 ENHRY and CDR2 SYGVKD come from the germline V gene. CDR3 size: 14 residues. V dropped 4 bases and J dropped 7 bases, with 11 bases sitting between them.

This TCR derives from a man aged 45-65 years with COVID-19, enrolled during active disease. The chain is built from TRBV10-3 and TRBJ1-6; unclear D gene. The material sequenced was peripheral blood. The CDR3 sequence is CAISGGQQNSPLHF. The CDR3 DNA reads TGTGCCATCAGTGGAGGTCAGCAGAATTCACCCCTCCACTTT.